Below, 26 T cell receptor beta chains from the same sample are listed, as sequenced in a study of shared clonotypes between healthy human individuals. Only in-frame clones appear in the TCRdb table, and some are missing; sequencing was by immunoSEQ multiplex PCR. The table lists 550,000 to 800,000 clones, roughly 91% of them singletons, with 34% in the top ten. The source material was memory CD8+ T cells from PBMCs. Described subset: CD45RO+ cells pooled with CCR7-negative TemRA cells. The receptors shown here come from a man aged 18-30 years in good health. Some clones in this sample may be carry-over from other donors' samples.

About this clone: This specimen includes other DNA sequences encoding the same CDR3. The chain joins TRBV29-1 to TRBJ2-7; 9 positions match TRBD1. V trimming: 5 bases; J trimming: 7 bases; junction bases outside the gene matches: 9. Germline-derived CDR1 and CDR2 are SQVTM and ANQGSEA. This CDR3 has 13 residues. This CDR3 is CSVTGTGFHEQYF. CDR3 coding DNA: TGCAGCGTTACCGGGACAGGGTTCCATGAGCAGTACTTC.

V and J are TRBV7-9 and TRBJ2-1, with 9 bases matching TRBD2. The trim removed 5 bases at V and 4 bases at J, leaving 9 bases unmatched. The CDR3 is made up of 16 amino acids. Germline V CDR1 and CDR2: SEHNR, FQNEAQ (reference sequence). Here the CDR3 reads CASSPREAGGYNEQFF. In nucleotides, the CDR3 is TGTGCCAGCAGCCCTCGGGAGGCGGGAGGGTACAATGAGCAGTTCTTC.

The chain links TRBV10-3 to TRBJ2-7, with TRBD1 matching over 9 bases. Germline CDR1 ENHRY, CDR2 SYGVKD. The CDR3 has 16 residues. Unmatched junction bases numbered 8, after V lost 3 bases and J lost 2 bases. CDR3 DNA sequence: TGTGCCATCAGTGACTTTGGGGACAGGGTTCCCTACGAGCAGTACTTC. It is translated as CAISDFGDRVPYEQYF.

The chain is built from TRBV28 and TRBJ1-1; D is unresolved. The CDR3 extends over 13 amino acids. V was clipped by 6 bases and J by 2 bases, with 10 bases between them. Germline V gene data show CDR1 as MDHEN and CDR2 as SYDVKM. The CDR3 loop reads CASRGRVNTEAFF. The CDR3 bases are TGTGCCAGCAGGGGTAGAGTTAACACTGAAGCTTTCTTT.

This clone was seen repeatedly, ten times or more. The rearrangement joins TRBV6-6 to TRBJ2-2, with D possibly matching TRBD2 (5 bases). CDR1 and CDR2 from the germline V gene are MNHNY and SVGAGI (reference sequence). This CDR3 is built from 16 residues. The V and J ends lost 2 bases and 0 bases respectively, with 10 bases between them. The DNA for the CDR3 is TGTGCCAGCAGTTACCGGGCTAGCCCGAACACCGGGGAGCTGTTTTTT. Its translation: CASSYRASPNTGELFF.

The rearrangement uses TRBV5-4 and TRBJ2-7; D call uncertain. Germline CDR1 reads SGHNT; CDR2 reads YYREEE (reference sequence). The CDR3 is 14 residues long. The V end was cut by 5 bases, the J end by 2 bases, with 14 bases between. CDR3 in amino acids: CASSPLGGTYEQYF. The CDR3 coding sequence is TGTGCCAGCAGTCCCCTGGGCGGAACCTACGAGCAGTACTTC.

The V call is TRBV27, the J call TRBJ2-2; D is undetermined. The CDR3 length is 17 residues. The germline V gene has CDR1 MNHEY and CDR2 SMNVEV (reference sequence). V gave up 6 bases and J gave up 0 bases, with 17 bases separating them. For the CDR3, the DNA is TGTGCCAGCAGCCCCTCTTTCCCCCTCGCGAACACCGGGGAGCTGTTTTTT. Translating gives CASSPSFPLANTGELFF.

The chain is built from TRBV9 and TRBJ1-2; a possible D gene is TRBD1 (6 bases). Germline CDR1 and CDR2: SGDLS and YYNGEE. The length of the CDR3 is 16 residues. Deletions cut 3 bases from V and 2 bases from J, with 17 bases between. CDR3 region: CASSGMDSELNYGYTF. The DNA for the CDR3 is TGTGCCAGCAGCGGAATGGACAGCGAATTAAACTATGGCTACACCTTC.

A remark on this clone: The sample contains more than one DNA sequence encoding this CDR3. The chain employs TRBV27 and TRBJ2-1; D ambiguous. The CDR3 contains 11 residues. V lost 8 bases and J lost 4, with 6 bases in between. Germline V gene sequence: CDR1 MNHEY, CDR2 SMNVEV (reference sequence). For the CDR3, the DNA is TGTGCCAGCCGAAGTTACAATGAGCAGTTCTTC. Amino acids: CASRSYNEQFF.

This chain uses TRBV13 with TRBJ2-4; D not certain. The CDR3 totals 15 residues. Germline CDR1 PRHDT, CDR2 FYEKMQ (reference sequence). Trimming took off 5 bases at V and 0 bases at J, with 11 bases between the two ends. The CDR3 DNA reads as TGTGCCAGCAGCGACCGACAAGTAGCCAAAAACATTCAGTACTTC. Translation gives CASSDRQVAKNIQYF. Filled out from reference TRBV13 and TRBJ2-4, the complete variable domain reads AAGVIQSPRHLIKEKRETATLKCYPIPRHDTVYWYQQGPGQDPQFLISFYEKMQSDKGSIPDRFSAQQFSDYHSELNMSSLELGDSALYFCASSDRQVAKNIQYFGAGTRLSVL.

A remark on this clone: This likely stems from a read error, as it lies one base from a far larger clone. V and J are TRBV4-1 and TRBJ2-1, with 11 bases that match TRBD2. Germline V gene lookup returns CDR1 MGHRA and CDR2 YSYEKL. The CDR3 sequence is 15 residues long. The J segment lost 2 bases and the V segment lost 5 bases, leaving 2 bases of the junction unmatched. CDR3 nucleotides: TGCGCCAGCAGCGAACTAGCGGGAGCCTACAATGAGCAGTTCTTC. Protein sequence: CASSELAGAYNEQFF.

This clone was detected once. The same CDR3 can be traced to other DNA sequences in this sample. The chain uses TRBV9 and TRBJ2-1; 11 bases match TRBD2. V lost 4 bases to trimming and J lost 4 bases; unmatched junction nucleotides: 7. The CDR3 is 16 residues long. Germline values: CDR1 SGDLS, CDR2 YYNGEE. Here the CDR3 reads CASSPRLAGSYNEQFF. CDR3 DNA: TGTGCCAGCAGCCCGAGACTAGCGGGAAGTTACAATGAGCAGTTCTTC.

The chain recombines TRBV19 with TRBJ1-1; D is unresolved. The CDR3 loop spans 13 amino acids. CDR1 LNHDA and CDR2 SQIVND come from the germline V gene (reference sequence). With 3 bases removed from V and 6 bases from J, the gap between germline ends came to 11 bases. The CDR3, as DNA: TGTGCCAGTAGTATCGGCAGTTCGGCTGAAGCTTTCTTT. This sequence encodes CASSIGSSAEAFF.

CDR3 amino acids: CASSLVGSESTEAFF. Written as DNA, the CDR3 is TGTGCCAGCAGCTTAGTGGGGTCGGAGAGCACTGAAGCTTTCTTT. The V and J genes are TRBV7-9 and TRBJ1-1; D gene ambiguous. The CDR3 sequence is 15 residues long. The germline V gene encodes CDR1 SEHNR and CDR2 FQNEAQ (reference sequence). The germline V and J ends were trimmed by 1 base and 4 bases, with 13 bases remaining between them.

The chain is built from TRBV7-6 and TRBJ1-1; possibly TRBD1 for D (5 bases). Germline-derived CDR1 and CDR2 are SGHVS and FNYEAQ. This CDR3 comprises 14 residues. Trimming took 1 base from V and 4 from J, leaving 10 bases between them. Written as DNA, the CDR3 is TGTGCCAGCAGCTTAGGGACAAGTGCCACTGAAGCTTTCTTT. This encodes CASSLGTSATEAFF.

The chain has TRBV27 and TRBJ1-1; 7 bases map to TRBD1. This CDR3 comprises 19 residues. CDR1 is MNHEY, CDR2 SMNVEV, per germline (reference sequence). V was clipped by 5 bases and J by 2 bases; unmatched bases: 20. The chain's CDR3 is CASSPDRSYTGDRNTEAFF. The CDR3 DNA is TGTGCCAGCAGTCCGGATCGAAGCTATACAGGGGACCGAAACACTGAAGCTTTCTTT.

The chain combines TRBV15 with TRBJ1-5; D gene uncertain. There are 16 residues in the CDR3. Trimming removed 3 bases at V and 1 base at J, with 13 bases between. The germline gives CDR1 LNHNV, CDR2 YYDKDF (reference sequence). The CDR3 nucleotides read TGTGCCACCAGCAGCAAGGGCGGTGAGAGCAATCAGCCCCAGCATTTT. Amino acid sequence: CATSSKGGESNQPQHF.

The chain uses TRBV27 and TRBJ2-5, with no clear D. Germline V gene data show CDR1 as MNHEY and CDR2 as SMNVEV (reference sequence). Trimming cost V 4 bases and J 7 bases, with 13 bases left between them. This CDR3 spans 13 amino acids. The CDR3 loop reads CASSSNPLGTQYF. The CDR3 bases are TGTGCCAGCAGTTCCAACCCCTTGGGGACCCAGTACTTC.

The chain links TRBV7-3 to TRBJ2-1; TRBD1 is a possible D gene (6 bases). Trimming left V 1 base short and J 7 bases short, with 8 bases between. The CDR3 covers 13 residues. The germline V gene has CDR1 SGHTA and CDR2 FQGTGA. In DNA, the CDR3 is TGTGCCAGCAGCTTAATCAGGGGTAATGAGCAGTTCTTC. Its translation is CASSLIRGNEQFF.

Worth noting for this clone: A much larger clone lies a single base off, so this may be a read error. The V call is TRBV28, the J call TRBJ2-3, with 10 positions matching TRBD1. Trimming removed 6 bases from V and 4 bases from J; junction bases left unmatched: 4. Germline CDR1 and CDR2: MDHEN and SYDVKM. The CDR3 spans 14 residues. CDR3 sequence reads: CASSRDRGPDTQYF. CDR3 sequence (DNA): TGTGCCAGCAGCCGGGACAGGGGTCCAGATACGCAGTATTTT.

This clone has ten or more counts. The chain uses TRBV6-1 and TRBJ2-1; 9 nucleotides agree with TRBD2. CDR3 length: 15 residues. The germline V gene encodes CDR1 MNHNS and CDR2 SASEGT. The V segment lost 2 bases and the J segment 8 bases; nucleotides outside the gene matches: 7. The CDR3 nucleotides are TGTGCCAGCAGTGAATCGGCGGGAGGGCCCGATGAGCAGTTCTTC. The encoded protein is CASSESAGGPDEQFF.

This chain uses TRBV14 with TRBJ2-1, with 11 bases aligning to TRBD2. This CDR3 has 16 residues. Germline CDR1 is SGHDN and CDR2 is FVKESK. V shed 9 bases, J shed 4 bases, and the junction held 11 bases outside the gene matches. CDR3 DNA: TGTGCCAGTTCAATTAGCGGGAGGGCACCTTACAATGAGCAGTTCTTC. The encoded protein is CASSISGRAPYNEQFF.

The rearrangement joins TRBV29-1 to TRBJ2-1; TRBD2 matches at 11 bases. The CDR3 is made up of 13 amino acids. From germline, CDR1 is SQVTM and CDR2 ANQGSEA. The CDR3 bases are TGCACCAGTAGCGGGAGGGCCACGAATGAGCAGTTCTTC. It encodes CTSSGRATNEQFF.

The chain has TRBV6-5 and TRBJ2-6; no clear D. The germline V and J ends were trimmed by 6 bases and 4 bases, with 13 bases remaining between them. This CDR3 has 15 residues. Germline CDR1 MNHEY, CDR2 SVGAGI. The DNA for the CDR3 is TGTGCCAGCAGCCTACAGACGGAGGGGGCCAACGTCCTGACTTTC. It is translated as CASSLQTEGANVLTF.

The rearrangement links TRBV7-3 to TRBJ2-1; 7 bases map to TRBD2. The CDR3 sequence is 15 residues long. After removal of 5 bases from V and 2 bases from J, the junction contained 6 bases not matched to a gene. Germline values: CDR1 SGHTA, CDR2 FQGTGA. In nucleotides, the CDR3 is TGTGCCAGCAGCCTGAGAGCGGGGACCTACAATGAGCAGTTCTTC. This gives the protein CASSLRAGTYNEQFF.

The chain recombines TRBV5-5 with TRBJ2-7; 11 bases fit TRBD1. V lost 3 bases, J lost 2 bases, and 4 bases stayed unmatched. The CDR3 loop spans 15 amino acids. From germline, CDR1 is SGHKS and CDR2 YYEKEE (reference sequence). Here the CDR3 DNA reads TGTGCCAGCAGCTGGACAGGGGGCGTCGCCTACGAGCAGTACTTC. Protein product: CASSWTGGVAYEQYF.